The source of this TCR beta chain is a study of blood T cell repertoires in COVID-19. Study summary: Acute and convalescent COVID-19 specimens originated in the United States, Italy and Spain. The analysed material was cDNA or gDNA that came from T cells, B-cell-depleted T cells, or PBMCs.

There are 15 residues in the CDR3. Trimming pared 3 bases from V and 7 bases from J, leaving 18 bases between. CDR1 MNHNS and CDR2 SASEGT come from the germline V gene. Original processing methods: Nucleated cell counts were estimated from reference gene primer amplification. Some clones are missing from TCRdb's copy, which holds only in-frame ones; the method was immunoSEQ multiplex PCR. V, J and clone size derive from that table, while D and trimming were established from the DNA sequence. The sample holds approximately 290,000 clones, 75% to 90% seen once. The chain employs TRBV6-1 and TRBJ1-2; the D gene is possibly TRBD1 (6 bases). The origin of this receptor is a man aged 25-40 years with acute or convalescent COVID-19. The sequenced sample consisted of peripheral blood. Here the CDR3 DNA reads TGTGCCAGCAGTGATAGGACAGATGTGCGAACTGGCTACACCTTC. It translates to CASSDRTDVRTGYTF.